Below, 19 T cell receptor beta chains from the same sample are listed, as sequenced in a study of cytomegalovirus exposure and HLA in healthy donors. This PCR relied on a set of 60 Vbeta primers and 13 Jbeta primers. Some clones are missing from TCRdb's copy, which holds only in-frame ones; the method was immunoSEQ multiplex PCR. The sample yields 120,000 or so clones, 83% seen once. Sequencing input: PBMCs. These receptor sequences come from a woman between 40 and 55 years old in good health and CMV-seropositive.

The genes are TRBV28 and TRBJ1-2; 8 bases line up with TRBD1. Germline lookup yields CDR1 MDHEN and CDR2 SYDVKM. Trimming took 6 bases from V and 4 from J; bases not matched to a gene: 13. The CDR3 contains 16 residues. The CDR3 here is CASSKTRTGPFYGYTF. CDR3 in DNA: TGTGCCAGCAGCAAAACTCGGACAGGGCCGTTCTATGGCTACACCTTC.

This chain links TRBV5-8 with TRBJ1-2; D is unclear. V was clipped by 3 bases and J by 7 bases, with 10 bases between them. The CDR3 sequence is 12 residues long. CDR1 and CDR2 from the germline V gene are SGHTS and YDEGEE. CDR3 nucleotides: TGTGCCAGCAGCTCGTGGGCTGCTGGCTACACCTTC. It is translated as CASSSWAAGYTF.

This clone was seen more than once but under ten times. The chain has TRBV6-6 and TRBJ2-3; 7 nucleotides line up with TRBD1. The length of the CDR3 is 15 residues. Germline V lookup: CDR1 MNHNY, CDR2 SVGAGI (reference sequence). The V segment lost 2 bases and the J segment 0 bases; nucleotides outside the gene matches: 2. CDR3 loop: CASSYPGQSTDTQYF. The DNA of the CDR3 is TGTGCCAGCAGTTACCCGGGACAGAGCACAGATACGCAGTATTTT.

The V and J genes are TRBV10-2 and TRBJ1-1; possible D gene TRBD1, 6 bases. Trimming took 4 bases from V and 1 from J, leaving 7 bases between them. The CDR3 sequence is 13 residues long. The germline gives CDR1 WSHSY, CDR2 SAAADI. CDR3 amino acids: CASSVDRNTEAFF. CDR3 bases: TGCGCCAGCAGTGTGGACAGGAACACTGAAGCTTTCTTT.

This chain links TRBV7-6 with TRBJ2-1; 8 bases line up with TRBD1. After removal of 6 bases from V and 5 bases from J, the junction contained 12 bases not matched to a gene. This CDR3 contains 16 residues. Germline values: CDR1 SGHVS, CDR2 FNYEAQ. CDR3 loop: CASSRTAGQVNNEQFF. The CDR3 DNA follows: TGTGCCAGCAGTCGAACCGCGGGACAGGTCAACAATGAGCAGTTCTTC.

The CDR3 DNA sequence: TGTGCCAGCAGCGTAGGGGCAGGGATGTACTATGGCTACACCTTC. Protein: CASSVGAGMYYGYTF. The chain uses TRBV9 and TRBJ1-2, with D possibly TRBD1 on 5 matching bases. The V and J ends lost 0 bases and 3 bases respectively, with 12 bases between them. Germline V gene data show CDR1 as SGDLS and CDR2 as YYNGEE. The CDR3 runs 15 residues.

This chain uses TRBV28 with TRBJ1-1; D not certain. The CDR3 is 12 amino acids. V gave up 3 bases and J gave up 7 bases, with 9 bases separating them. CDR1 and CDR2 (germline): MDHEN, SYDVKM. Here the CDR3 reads CASSLGAGEAFF. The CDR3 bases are TGTGCCAGCAGTTTGGGAGCGGGTGAAGCTTTCTTT. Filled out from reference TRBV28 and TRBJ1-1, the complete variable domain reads DVKVTQSSRYLVKRTGEKVFLECVQDMDHENMFWYRQDPGLGLRLIYFSYDVKMKEKGDIPEGYSVSREKKERFSLILESASTNQTSMYLCASSLGAGEAFFGQGTRLTVV.

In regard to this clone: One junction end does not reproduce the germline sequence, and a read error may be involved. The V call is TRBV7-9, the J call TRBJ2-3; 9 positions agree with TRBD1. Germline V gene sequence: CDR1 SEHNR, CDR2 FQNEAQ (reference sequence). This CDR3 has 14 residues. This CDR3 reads CSSSRTGGTDTQYF. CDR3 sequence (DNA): TGTTCCAGCAGCCGGACAGGGGGCACAGATACGCAGTATTTT.

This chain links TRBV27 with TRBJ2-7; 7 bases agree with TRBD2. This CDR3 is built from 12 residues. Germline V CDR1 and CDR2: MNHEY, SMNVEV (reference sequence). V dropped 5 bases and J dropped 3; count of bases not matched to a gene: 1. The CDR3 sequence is CASSRTSYEQYF. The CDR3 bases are TGTGCCAGCAGTCGGACTAGCTACGAGCAGTACTTC.

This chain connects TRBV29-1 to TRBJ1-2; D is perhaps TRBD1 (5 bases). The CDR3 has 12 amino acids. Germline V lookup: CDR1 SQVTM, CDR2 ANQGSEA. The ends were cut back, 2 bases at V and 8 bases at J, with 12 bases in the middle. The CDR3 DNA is TGCAGCGTTGAAAAGCAGGGAGGAGGCTACACCTTC. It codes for CSVEKQGGGYTF.

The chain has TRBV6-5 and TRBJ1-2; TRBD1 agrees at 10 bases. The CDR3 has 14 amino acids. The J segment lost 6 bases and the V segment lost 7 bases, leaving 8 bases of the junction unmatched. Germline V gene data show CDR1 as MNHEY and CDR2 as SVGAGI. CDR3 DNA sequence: TGTGCCAGCACCGCGACAGGGGGCCCCCATGGCTACACCTTC. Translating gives CASTATGGPHGYTF.

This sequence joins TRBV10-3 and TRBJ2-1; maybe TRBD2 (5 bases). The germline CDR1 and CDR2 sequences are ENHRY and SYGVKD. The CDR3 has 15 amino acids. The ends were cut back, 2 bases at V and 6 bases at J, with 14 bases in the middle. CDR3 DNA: TGTGCCATCAGTGAGGGGGAAGTCGAGGGCAATGAGCAGTTCTTC. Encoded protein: CAISEGEVEGNEQFF.

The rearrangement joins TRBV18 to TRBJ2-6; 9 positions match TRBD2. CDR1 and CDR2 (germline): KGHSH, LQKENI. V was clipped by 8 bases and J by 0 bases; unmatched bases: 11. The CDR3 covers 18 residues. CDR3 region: CASTPFAGGTSGANVLTF. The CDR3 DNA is TGTGCCAGCACCCCGTTTGCGGGAGGGACCTCTGGGGCCAACGTCCTGACTTTC.

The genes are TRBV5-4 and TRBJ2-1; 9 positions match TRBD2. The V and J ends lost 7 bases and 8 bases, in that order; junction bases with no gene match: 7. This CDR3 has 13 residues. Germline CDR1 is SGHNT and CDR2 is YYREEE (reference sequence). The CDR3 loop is CASGLAGLDEQFF. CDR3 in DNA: TGTGCCAGCGGTCTAGCGGGACTTGATGAGCAGTTCTTC.

CDR3 sequence: CASSRASGISYNEQFF. The CDR3 coding sequence is TGTGCCAGTAGTAGAGCTAGCGGGATTAGCTACAATGAGCAGTTCTTC. This chain connects TRBV19 to TRBJ2-1; 9 nucleotides agree with TRBD2. CDR3 size: 16 residues. Germline V gene sequence: CDR1 LNHDA, CDR2 SQIVND (reference sequence). The junction had 7 bases not matched to a gene; V was cut back by 4 bases and J by 3 bases.

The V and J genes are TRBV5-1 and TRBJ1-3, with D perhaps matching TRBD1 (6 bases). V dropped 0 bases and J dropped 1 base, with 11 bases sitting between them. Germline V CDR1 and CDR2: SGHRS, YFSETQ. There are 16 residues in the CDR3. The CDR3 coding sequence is TGCGCCAGCAGCTTGGACAGGGCGCTTTCTGGAAACACCATATATTTT. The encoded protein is CASSLDRALSGNTIYF.

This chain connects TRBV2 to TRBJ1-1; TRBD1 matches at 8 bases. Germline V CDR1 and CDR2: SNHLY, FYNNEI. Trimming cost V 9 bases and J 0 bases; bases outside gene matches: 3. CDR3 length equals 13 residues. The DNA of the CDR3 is TGTGCCAGTAGGACAGGGCTGAACACTGAAGCTTTCTTT. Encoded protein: CASRTGLNTEAFF.

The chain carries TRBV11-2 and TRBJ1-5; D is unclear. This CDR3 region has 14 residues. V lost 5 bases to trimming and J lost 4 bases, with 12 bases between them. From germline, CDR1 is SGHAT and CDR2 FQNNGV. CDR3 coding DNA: TGTGCCAGCAGCCCTGTGGTACGGAATCAGCCCCAGCATTTT. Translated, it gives CASSPVVRNQPQHF.

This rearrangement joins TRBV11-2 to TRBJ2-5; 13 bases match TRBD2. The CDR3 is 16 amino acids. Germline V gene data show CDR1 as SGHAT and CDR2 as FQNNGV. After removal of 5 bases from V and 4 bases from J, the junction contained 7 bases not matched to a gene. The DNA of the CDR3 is TGTGCCAGCAGCGGAGGGACTAGCGGGATGGGAGAGACCCAGTACTTC. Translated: CASSGGTSGMGETQYF.